A selection of T cell receptor beta chains follows, all from one sample in a study of CD8+ T cells in alopecia areata. Data came from immunoSEQ multiplex PCR; TCRdb stores just in-frame clones and leaves some out. The sample lists about 37,000 clones, nearly 55% seen once, with about 1.8% in the top ten. The source material was CD4+ Tregs sorted from blood. The receptors here all came from a human donor with alopecia areata. CDR3s include the opening cysteine and the closing phenylalanine or tryptophan. D genes are given only for firm matches. Size is omitted from some rows. Given values are once, few, many or a class for expanded clones.

clone_size	d_call	v_call	j_call	cdr3_length	cdr3_aa	cdr3_nt
-	-	TRBV7-3	TRBJ2-6	16	CASSLRPNSGANVLTF	TGTGCCAGCAGCTTAAGACCGAACTCTGGGGCCAACGTCCTGACTTTC
-	TRBD2	TRBV5-8	TRBJ2-1	15	CASGLLAGTYNEQFF	TGTGCCAGCGGCCTTCTAGCGGGAACCTACAATGAGCAGTTCTTC
few	TRBD1	TRBV2	TRBJ2-5	14	CASRQGGGSETQYF	TGTGCCAGCAGACAAGGGGGCGGCTCAGAGACCCAGTACTTC
-	-	TRBV7-2	TRBJ2-1	13	CASSYQAYNEQFF	TGTGCCAGCAGCTACCAAGCCTACAATGAGCAGTTCTTC
once	TRBD2	TRBV4-1	TRBJ2-3	13	CASSRGGGDTQYF	TGCGCCAGCAGCCGGGGGGGAGGAGATACGCAGTATTTT
few	TRBD1	TRBV19	TRBJ1-4	15	CASSILGTVNEKLFF	TGTGCCAGTAGTATCCTCGGGACAGTAAATGAAAAACTGTTTTTT
-	-	TRBV5-4	TRBJ1-5	16	CASSQDGAGSNQPQHF	TGCGCCAGCAGCCAAGATGGGGCAGGTAGCAATCAGCCCCAGCATTTT
-	-	TRBV7-9	TRBJ2-5	11	CASSPSNGGYF	TGTGCCAGCAGCCCTTCTAACGGGGGCTACTTC
-	TRBD2	TRBV7-2	TRBJ2-3	14	CASSPGGGRDTQYF	TGTGCCAGCAGCCCGGGGGGAGGTAGAGATACGCAGTATTTT
-	TRBD2	TRBV29-1	TRBJ2-1	14	CSVAVLAGEHEQFF	TGCAGCGTTGCGGTGCTAGCGGGAGAACATGAGCAGTTCTTC
-	-	TRBV20-1	TRBJ1-2	11	CSASDTRGYTF	TGCAGTGCTTCGGACACCAGGGGCTACACCTTC
-	-	TRBV5-1	TRBJ1-1	14	CASSFGQKNTEAFF	TGCGCCAGCAGCTTCGGACAGAAGAACACTGAAGCTTTCTTT
-	TRBD2	TRBV4-3	TRBJ2-4	21	CASSPRIAGLAGRGAKNIQYF	TGCGCCAGCAGCCCCAGAATCGCGGGACTAGCGGGCCGAGGAGCCAAAAACATTCAGTACTTC
-	-	TRBV7-2	TRBJ1-1	14	CASSLATMNTEAFF	TGTGCCAGCAGCTTAGCCACGATGAACACTGAAGCTTTCTTT
-	-	TRBV18	TRBJ2-1	11	CASSLALEQFF	TGTGCCAGCTCACTAGCCCTGGAGCAGTTCTTC
-	-	TRBV7-9	TRBJ2-1	12	CASSLTNNEQFF	TGTGCCAGCAGCTTAACTAACAATGAGCAGTTCTTC
few	-	TRBV20-1	TRBJ2-2	11	CSAEDSKKLFF	TGCAGTGCTGAGGATTCCAAGAAGCTGTTTTTT
few	TRBD2	TRBV4-1	TRBJ2-7	15	CASSQDQTSGYEQYF	TGCGCCAGCAGCCAAGATCAGACTAGCGGGTACGAGCAGTACTTC
few	-	TRBV28	TRBJ2-6	16	CASSLLGVTGANVLTF	TGTGCCAGCAGTTTATTAGGCGTAACTGGGGCCAACGTCCTGACTTTC
medium-sized	-	TRBV19	TRBJ1-1	12	CATDDRNTEAFF	TGTGCCACCGACGACAGGAACACTGAAGCTTTCTTT
few	-	TRBV7-9	TRBJ1-2	14	CASSEQTGRYGYTF	TGTGCCAGCAGCGAGCAGACGGGACGCTATGGCTACACCTTC
-	TRBD2	TRBV4-3	TRBJ2-1	16	CASSQEATSGRNEQFF	TGCGCCAGCAGCCAAGAAGCGACTAGCGGGAGGAATGAGCAGTTCTTC
few	-	TRBV7-6	TRBJ2-1	13	CASSSLPANQQFF	TGTGCCAGCAGCTCTCTACCGGCGAATCAGCAGTTCTTC
-	TRBD1	TRBV4-3	TRBJ1-5	15	CASSSRTGTNQPQHF	TGCGCCAGCAGCTCCCGGACAGGGACGAATCAGCCCCAGCATTTT
-	-	TRBV10-2	TRBJ2-6	15	CASISLSSGANVLTF	TGCGCCAGCATAAGTCTATCCTCTGGGGCCAACGTCCTGACTTTC
medium-sized	TRBD1	TRBV5-1	TRBJ1-3	14	CASSSTDRRNTIYF	TGCGCCAGCAGCTCAACGGACAGGAGAAACACCATATATTTT
-	-	TRBV27	TRBJ2-3	11	CASSRADTQYF	TGTGCCAGCAGCAGGGCAGATACGCAGTATTTT
-	-	TRBV7-2	TRBJ2-5	15	CASRFGASFVETQYF	TGTGCCAGCAGGTTTGGGGCTAGTTTCGTTGAGACCCAGTACTTC
-	-	TRBV7-2	TRBJ2-1	15	CASSLDQGPYNEQFF	TGTGCCAGCAGCTTAGACCAGGGGCCTTACAATGAGCAGTTCTTC
once	-	TRBV9	TRBJ1-2	12	CASSPQGDGYTF	TGTGCCAGCAGTCCTCAAGGCGATGGCTACACCTTC
-	TRBD1	TRBV28	TRBJ1-5	17	CASSLIVQGSLGQPQHF	TGTGCCAGCAGTTTAATCGTACAGGGGAGCCTTGGGCAGCCCCAGCATTTT
medium-sized	TRBD2	TRBV5-6	TRBJ2-7	15	CASSSVLAGRGEQYF	TGTGCCAGCAGCTCTGTTCTAGCGGGAAGGGGCGAGCAGTACTTC
-	TRBD2	TRBV6-4	TRBJ2-3	14	CASSERGSTDTQYF	TGTGCCAGCAGTGAGCGGGGGAGCACAGATACGCAGTATTTT
few	-	TRBV29-1	TRBJ1-1	11	CSVRTRGEAFF	TGCAGCGTCCGAACCAGGGGCGAAGCTTTCTTT
-	-	TRBV7-2	TRBJ1-2	12	CASSPPRYGYTF	TGTGCCAGCAGCCCCCCCCGCTATGGCTACACCTTC
-	TRBD1	TRBV5-1	TRBJ1-5	15	CASCETGNAGQPQHF	TGCGCCAGTTGTGAGACAGGGAACGCAGGTCAGCCCCAGCATTTT
-	-	TRBV7-3	TRBJ1-2	13	CASSPGSNYGYTF	TGTGCCAGCAGCCCGGGGAGTAACTATGGCTACACCTTC
once	TRBD2	TRBV2	TRBJ2-7	15	CASGHGTSGIYEQYF	TGTGCCAGCGGGCACGGGACTAGCGGGATCTACGAGCAGTACTTC
-	TRBD1	TRBV7-9	TRBJ2-1	17	CASSPEWGQGPYNEQFF	TGTGCCAGCAGCCCCGAATGGGGACAGGGGCCCTACAATGAGCAGTTCTTC
-	-	TRBV29-1	TRBJ2-2	11	CSVAGPGELFF	TGCAGCGTTGCAGGGCCCGGGGAGCTGTTTTTT
-	-	TRBV7-2	TRBJ2-3	15	CASSFTVRDTDTQYF	TGTGCCAGCAGCTTTACTGTCCGGGACACAGATACGCAGTATTTT
-	-	TRBV30	TRBJ2-3	14	CAWSGAGFPDTQYF	TGTGCCTGGAGTGGGGCTGGGTTTCCAGATACGCAGTATTTT
-	-	TRBV5-4	TRBJ2-7	13	CASSLGGPSEQYF	TGTGCCAGCAGCTTGGGTGGGCCCAGCGAGCAGTACTTC
-	TRBD2	TRBV7-2	TRBJ2-5	13	CASSSGLLETQYF	TGTGCCAGCAGCTCGGGACTATTGGAGACCCAGTACTTC
-	TRBD1	TRBV27	TRBJ1-4	17	CASSLAQGGTTNEKLFF	TGTGCCAGCAGTTTAGCGCAGGGGGGAACAACTAATGAAAAACTGTTTTTT
few	TRBD1	TRBV29-1	TRBJ1-2	13	CSARTGGHYGYTF	TGCAGCGCAAGGACAGGGGGCCACTATGGCTACACCTTC
-	-	TRBV29-1	TRBJ2-7	16	CSVAGVGQTSSYEQYF	TGCAGCGTTGCTGGAGTTGGACAGACTAGCTCCTACGAGCAGTACTTC
once	TRBD1	TRBV5-1	TRBJ2-5	15	CASSETGTGYETQYF	TGCGCCAGCAGCGAAACCGGGACAGGGTACGAGACCCAGTACTTC
-	-	TRBV25-1	TRBJ2-7	12	CASRDLTYEQYF	TGTGCCAGCCGGGACTTAACCTACGAGCAGTACTTC
few	-	TRBV29-1	TRBJ2-7	14	CSVASMTGSYEQYF	TGCAGCGTTGCCAGTATGACGGGATCCTACGAGCAGTACTTC
-	TRBD2	TRBV6-6	TRBJ2-1	14	CASSKPGTRGEQFF	TGTGCCAGCAGTAAACCCGGGACTAGGGGTGAGCAGTTCTTC
-	-	TRBV9	TRBJ2-2	13	CASSGANTGELFF	TGTGCCTCCTCCGGAGCGAACACCGGGGAGCTGTTTTTT
-	TRBD1	TRBV6-5	TRBJ1-2	15	CASSLGRQGANGYTF	TGTGCCAGCAGTTTAGGGAGACAGGGGGCAAATGGCTACACCTTC
few	-	TRBV29-1	TRBJ1-1	14	CSVERVGRRTEAFF	TGCAGCGTTGAAAGGGTCGGGAGGAGGACTGAAGCTTTCTTT
-	-	TRBV2	TRBJ1-6	17	CASFPTGPEAYNSPLHF	TGTGCCAGCTTCCCGACAGGACCCGAGGCCTATAATTCACCCCTCCACTTT
medium-sized	TRBD1	TRBV18	TRBJ2-2	15	CASSPPGQDTGELFF	TGTGCCAGCTCACCACCGGGACAGGACACCGGGGAGCTGTTTTTT
-	-	TRBV5-1	TRBJ2-5	13	CASSTGDPETQYF	TGCGCCAGCAGCACCGGGGATCCAGAGACCCAGTACTTC
-	TRBD2	TRBV19	TRBJ2-3	15	CASSTSGRPTDTQYF	TGTGCCAGTAGCACTAGCGGGAGGCCCACAGATACGCAGTATTTT
-	TRBD1	TRBV6-4	TRBJ1-2	14	CASSPTGANYGYTF	TGTGCCAGCAGCCCGACAGGGGCGAACTATGGCTACACCTTC
-	-	TRBV5-1	TRBJ2-7	13	CASSLVGNYEQYF	TGCGCCAGCAGCTTGGTAGGAAACTACGAGCAGTACTTC